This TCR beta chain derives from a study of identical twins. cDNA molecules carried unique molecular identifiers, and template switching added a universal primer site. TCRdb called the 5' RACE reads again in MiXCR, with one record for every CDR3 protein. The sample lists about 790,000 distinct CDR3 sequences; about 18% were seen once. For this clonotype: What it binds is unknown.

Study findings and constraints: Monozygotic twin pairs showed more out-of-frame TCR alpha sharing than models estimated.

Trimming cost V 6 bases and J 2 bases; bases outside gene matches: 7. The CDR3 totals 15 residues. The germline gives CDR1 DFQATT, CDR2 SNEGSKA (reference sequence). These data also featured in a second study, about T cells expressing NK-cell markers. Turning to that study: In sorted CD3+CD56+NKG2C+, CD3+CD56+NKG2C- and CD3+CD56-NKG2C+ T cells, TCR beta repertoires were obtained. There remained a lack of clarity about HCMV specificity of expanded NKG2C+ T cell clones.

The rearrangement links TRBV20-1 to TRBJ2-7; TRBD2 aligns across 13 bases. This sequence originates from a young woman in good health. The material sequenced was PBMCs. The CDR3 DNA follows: TGCAGTGCCGCACCTGGACTAGCGGGAGCCTACGAGCAGTACTTC. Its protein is CSAAPGLAGAYEQYF.